This TCR beta chain was sequenced for a study of human T cells and chemical hapten exposure. A single record per CDR3 protein comes from TCRdb applying MiXCR to the 5' RACE reads. The sample consists of approximately 110,000 distinct CDR3 sequences, roughly a fifth of them appearing once. Losses at the gene ends were 3 bases for V and 5 bases for J; bases not matched to a gene: 9. The CDR3 has 16 residues. In germline, CDR1 is SGHVS, CDR2 FNYEAQ. RNA extraction used unfractionated whole blood as the source of total RNA. This clonotype was obtained from a human donor in good health. The gene calls are TRBV7-6 and TRBJ2-3; 9 bases are shared with TRBD1. CDR3 DNA sequence: TGTGCCAGCAGCTTCGGCTGGGACAGGGTCGAAGATACGCAGTATTTT. Translation gives CASSFGWDRVEDTQYF.